The sequence of this T cell receptor beta chain was determined in a study of T cells in Graves' hyperthyroidism and ophthalmopathy. At the level of the study: Once the initial diagnosis was made, peripheral blood was obtained before any treatment. Overall study findings and caveats: The model identified upcoming ophthalmopathy a median roughly 6 months ahead of onset.

V gave up 3 bases and J gave up 3 bases; unmatched junction bases: 1. CDR3 length: 14 residues. Germline CDR1 SGDLS, CDR2 YYNGEE. Newly diagnosed hyperthyroidism patients aged 18 to 65 years had disease lasting under 2 months. PBMCs were obtained from about 9 ml fresh peripheral blood. This clonotype was seen a handful of times. The antigen remains unidentified. Amplified TCR beta CDR3 regions came from RNA transcripts. The HTBI set primed first-round TCR CDR3 RT-PCR. Each CDR3 protein gets one entry after TCRdb re-called the multiplex PCR reads with MiXCR. The sample shows about 270,000 distinct CDR3 sequences, nearly 15% of them seen only once.

The TCR was taken from a woman in her forties or fifties with Graves' hyperthyroidism that later progressed to Graves' ophthalmopathy. The material sequenced was blood. The chain joins TRBV9 to TRBJ1-2; 11 nucleotides line up with TRBD1. The CDR3 bases are TGTGCCAGCAGCGGGACAGGGGGCTACTATGGCTACACCTTC. Encoded protein: CASSGTGGYYGYTF.